The 22 T cell receptor beta chains in this list originate from one sample, sequenced in a study of cytomegalovirus exposure and HLA in healthy donors. The PCR ran on 60 Vbeta and 13 Jbeta primers. Assay used: immunoSEQ multiplex PCR; TCRdb lists only in-frame clones, some missing. Here the sample spans approximately 100,000 clones, about 74% being singletons. The sample was PBMCs. The receptors were gathered from a male donor in good health and CMV-seronegative.

The sample holds a few counts of this clone. This rearrangement joins TRBV6-6 to TRBJ2-1; 9 bases match TRBD2. Trimming at V came to 8 bases and at J to 7 bases, leaving 9 bases not matched to a gene. Looked up from germline, CDR1 is MNHNY and CDR2 is SVGAGI (reference sequence). The CDR3 runs to 14 residues. In DNA, the CDR3 is TGTGCCAGCCTTTTTAGCGGGAGTAGAAATGAGCAGTTCTTC. Its translation: CASLFSGSRNEQFF.

Only one count was recorded for this clone. The chain uses TRBV28 and TRBJ1-1; D remains unclear. Trimming removed 3 bases at V and 0 bases at J, with 2 bases between. Germline V CDR1 and CDR2: MDHEN, SYDVKM. This CDR3 is 12 amino acids long. This CDR3 reads CASSFMNTEAFF. In DNA form, the CDR3 reads TGTGCCAGCAGTTTTATGAACACTGAAGCTTTCTTT.

This rearrangement joins TRBV28 to TRBJ1-5; D perhaps matches TRBD1 (5 bases). V dropped 7 bases and J dropped 4 bases, with 14 bases sitting between them. There are 14 residues in the CDR3. CDR1 and CDR2 from the germline V gene are MDHEN and SYDVKM. The CDR3 region has the DNA TGTGCCAGCATTTACCCGGGGGGGAATCAGCCCCAGCATTTT. This codes for CASIYPGGNQPQHF.

This clone has just a few counts. The V call is TRBV6-5, the J call TRBJ1-1, with a tentative D call TRBD1 (5 bases). The V and J ends lost 2 bases and 0 bases respectively, with 10 bases between them. Germline V gene lookup returns CDR1 MNHEY and CDR2 SVGAGI. CDR3 length equals 15 residues. The DNA for the CDR3 is TGTGCCAGCAGTTACGACAGAGACTTGAACACTGAAGCTTTCTTT. This codes for CASSYDRDLNTEAFF.

This clone appeared many times. The chain joins TRBV28 to TRBJ1-1; 8 bases are shared with TRBD1. This CDR3 region has 13 residues. Losses at the gene ends were 3 bases for V and 8 bases for J; bases not matched to a gene: 5. Per the germline V gene, CDR1 is MDHEN and CDR2 is SYDVKM. CDR3 bases: TGTGCCAGCAGTTTTGCGGGACAGGTAGAAGCTTTCTTT. Its protein product is CASSFAGQVEAFF.

The J gene is TRBJ2-7, the V gene TRBV7-2, with 8 nucleotides matching TRBD2. The ends lost 4 bases at V and 11 bases at J; junction bases unmatched: 10. Germline V gene data show CDR1 as SGHTA and CDR2 as FQGNSA. CDR3 size: 13 residues. CDR3 region: CASSSDWTSLEYF. The CDR3 nucleotides read TGTGCCAGCAGCTCGGACTGGACTAGCTTGGAGTACTTC.

This clone has more than one count but fewer than ten. This chain connects TRBV2 to TRBJ1-2, with 8 bases identical to TRBD1. The germline CDR1 and CDR2 sequences are SNHLY and FYNNEI. V shed 8 bases, J shed 7 bases, and the junction held 12 bases outside the gene matches. This CDR3 is built from 14 residues. In DNA form, the CDR3 reads TGTGCCAGCCTGGGACAGGAGGTGTCTGGTGGCTACACCTTC. Translating gives CASLGQEVSGGYTF.

The chain couples TRBV28 to TRBJ1-1; D remains ambiguous. The germline V gene has CDR1 MDHEN and CDR2 SYDVKM. V shed 5 bases and J shed 7 bases, with 23 bases lying between them. This CDR3 has 16 amino acids. Here the CDR3 reads CASSPRSNSFRNEAFF. Here the CDR3 DNA reads TGTGCCAGCAGTCCTCGATCGAACAGCTTTCGCAATGAAGCTTTCTTT.

The chain links TRBV19 to TRBJ1-2; 9 nucleotides match TRBD1. The CDR3 consists of 15 residues. The trim removed 6 bases at V and 4 bases at J, leaving 9 bases unmatched. Germline CDR1 LNHDA, CDR2 SQIVND (reference sequence). The CDR3 region is CASSPQGAVVYGYTF. CDR3 coding DNA: TGTGCCAGTAGCCCACAGGGGGCTGTCGTCTATGGCTACACCTTC.

The chain joins TRBV6-5 to TRBJ2-7; possible D gene TRBD2, 5 bases. The CDR3 loop spans 14 amino acids. Germline V gene lookup returns CDR1 MNHEY and CDR2 SVGAGI. V dropped 0 bases and J dropped 3 bases, with 9 bases sitting between them. The CDR3 coding sequence is TGTGCCAGCAGTTACTCGTTGGAGGTCTACGAGCAGTACTTC. Translation: CASSYSLEVYEQYF.

This clone was counted between two and nine times. V usage is TRBV2 and J usage is TRBJ2-7; D perhaps matches TRBD2 (6 bases). CDR3 length: 16 residues. CDR1 and CDR2 (germline): SNHLY, FYNNEI. V lost 7 bases and J lost 7, with 26 bases in between. CDR3 nucleotide sequence: TGTGCCAGCACGGATGGAGGGACTGATTTTTCCTGGGAGCAGTACTTC. It translates to CASTDGGTDFSWEQYF.

The CDR3 sequence is CASSLRDRRNEKLFF. Written as DNA, the CDR3 is TGTGCCAGCAGCTTGCGGGACAGACGGAATGAAAAACTGTTTTTT. This chain connects TRBV5-6 to TRBJ1-4, with 7 bases aligning to TRBD1. This CDR3 has 15 residues. V was clipped by 1 base and J by 5 bases; unmatched bases: 5. The germline CDR1 and CDR2 sequences are SGHDT and YYEEEE.

V gene TRBV18 combines with J gene TRBJ1-1, with 8 positions matching TRBD1. J lost 0 bases, V lost 2 bases, and 5 bases had no gene match. Germline V lookup: CDR1 KGHSH, CDR2 LQKENI. The length of the CDR3 is 16 residues. CDR3 in amino acids: CASSPSQGVVNTEAFF. As DNA, the CDR3 is TGTGCCAGCTCACCATCACAGGGGGTCGTGAACACTGAAGCTTTCTTT.

The rearrangement links TRBV10-3 to TRBJ1-3; D not certain. The length of the CDR3 is 17 residues. Trimming stripped 6 bases from V and 0 bases from J, with 18 bases between. CDR1 is ENHRY and CDR2 is SYGVKD in the germline V gene. The CDR3 DNA is TGTGCCATCAGCCTGTTTGATGGAGCGGGCTCTGGAAACACCATATATTTT. Translated, it gives CAISLFDGAGSGNTIYF.

This clone is labeled as medium-sized. The rearrangement uses TRBV28 and TRBJ1-1, with 9 bases aligning to TRBD1. The CDR3 runs to 15 residues. J was trimmed by 5 bases and V by 4 bases; bases with no gene match: 8. Germline V gives CDR1 MDHEN, CDR2 SYDVKM. The CDR3 region is CASSSHRGPWTEAFF. Here the CDR3 DNA reads TGTGCCAGCAGTTCGCACAGGGGGCCGTGGACTGAAGCTTTCTTT. Drawing the rest from reference TRBV28 and TRBJ1-1, the complete variable domain is DVKVTQSSRYLVKRTGEKVFLECVQDMDHENMFWYRQDPGLGLRLIYFSYDVKMKEKGDIPEGYSVSREKKERFSLILESASTNQTSMYLCASSSHRGPWTEAFFGQGTRLTVV.

This rearrangement joins TRBV6-5 to TRBJ1-5, with D perhaps matching TRBD1 (5 bases). This CDR3 region has 14 residues. Germline CDR1 and CDR2: MNHEY and SVGAGI. V gave up 2 bases and J gave up 8 bases, with 13 bases separating them. The CDR3 DNA sequence: TGTGCCAGCAGTTACGGCAGGGTTTGGGAGCCCCAGCATTTT. Amino acid sequence: CASSYGRVWEPQHF.

The rearrangement joins TRBV7-3 to TRBJ2-1; no definite D call. This CDR3 has 14 amino acids. Trimming took 5 bases from V and 6 from J, leaving 14 bases between them. Germline assignment: CDR1 SGHTA and CDR2 FQGTGA. This CDR3 reads CASSPLPISNEQFF. CDR3 DNA: TGTGCCAGCAGCCCCCTGCCGATTAGCAATGAGCAGTTCTTC.

The table lists this clone with a count of one. CDR3 sequence: CATSSTQGAIDEQYF. For the CDR3, the DNA is TGTGCCACCAGCAGTACACAGGGGGCGATTGACGAGCAGTACTTC. The chain is built from TRBV15 and TRBJ2-7, with 9 bases identical to TRBD1. V shed 3 bases and J 5 bases; nucleotides not matched to a gene: 8. Germline CDR1 LNHNV, CDR2 YYDKDF (reference sequence). This CDR3 comprises 15 residues.

The chain carries TRBV7-9 and TRBJ2-4; a possible D gene is TRBD2 (6 bases). Germline V gene data show CDR1 as SEHNR and CDR2 as FQNEAQ (reference sequence). The CDR3 covers 13 residues. Trimming took 4 bases from V and 8 from J, leaving 12 bases between them. The CDR3 protein is CASSSPTSDIQYF. For the CDR3, the DNA is TGTGCCAGCAGCTCCCCGACTAGTGACATTCAGTACTTC.

V usage is TRBV6-6 and J usage is TRBJ1-2, with a possible D match to TRBD1 (6 bases). Germline V gives CDR1 MNHNY, CDR2 SVGAGI (reference sequence). CDR3 length: 13 residues. Trimming stripped 2 bases from V and 6 bases from J, with 10 bases between. CDR3 sequence (DNA): TGTGCCAGCAGTTACAGACAGGAAAATGGCTACACCTTC. Protein: CASSYRQENGYTF.

A few counts support this clone. This chain joins TRBV7-9 and TRBJ1-1, with a possible D match to TRBD1 (5 bases). CDR3 length equals 11 residues. The germline gives CDR1 SEHNR, CDR2 FQNEAQ (reference sequence). V was clipped by 4 bases and J by 12 bases, with 12 bases between them. The CDR3 DNA reads TGTGCCAGCAGCTCAAGGGGCAAGACTTTCTTT. This translates into CASSSRGKTFF.

This clone was observed a few times. The V and J genes are TRBV5-1 and TRBJ2-7; D may be TRBD1 (6 bases). V was cut by 0 bases and J by 6 bases, with 19 bases left in between. The CDR3 has 16 amino acids. CDR1 is SGHRS, CDR2 YFSETQ, per germline. CDR3 in amino acids: CASSLVGATNWGEQYF. CDR3 sequence (DNA): TGCGCCAGCAGCTTGGTGGGGGCGACGAATTGGGGCGAGCAGTACTTC.